This T cell receptor beta chain was captured by sequencing in a study of cytomegalovirus exposure and HLA in healthy donors. Study-wide results and limits: Follow-up analysis seemed to connect common viral pathogens with several of the most significant clusters identified. When a later analysis compared HLA-associated TCR beta chains with equally common others, the HLA-associated chains turned out to be more clonally expanded and to have lower generation probabilities. Presence/absence analyses assumed roughly uniform sequencing depth across donors.

The CDR3 spans 12 residues. CDR1 is MNHEY, CDR2 SMNVEV, per germline (reference sequence). Trimming stripped 2 bases from V and 4 bases from J, with 6 bases between. Primers: 60 Vbeta forward and 13 Jbeta reverse. Original processing methods: Later work found around 72 million unique TCR beta chains, with about 10 million shared. Profiled with immunoSEQ multiplex PCR; TCRdb holds only in-frame clones, not every one. V and J calls and clone size are given by that table; D and trimming were obtained from the DNA. The data show fewer than 150,000 clones, roughly 76% seen once. This clone was counted a few times. Antigen unknown. Other nucleotide sequences from this sample produce the same CDR3.

This receptor was taken from a female donor in good health and CMV-seronegative. The sequenced material came from PBMCs. This rearrangement joins TRBV27 to TRBJ2-7; the D gene is possibly TRBD2 (6 bases). The CDR3 DNA sequence: TGTGCCAGCAGTTTAGGGGGGTACGAGCAGTACTTC. This gives the protein CASSLGGYEQYF.